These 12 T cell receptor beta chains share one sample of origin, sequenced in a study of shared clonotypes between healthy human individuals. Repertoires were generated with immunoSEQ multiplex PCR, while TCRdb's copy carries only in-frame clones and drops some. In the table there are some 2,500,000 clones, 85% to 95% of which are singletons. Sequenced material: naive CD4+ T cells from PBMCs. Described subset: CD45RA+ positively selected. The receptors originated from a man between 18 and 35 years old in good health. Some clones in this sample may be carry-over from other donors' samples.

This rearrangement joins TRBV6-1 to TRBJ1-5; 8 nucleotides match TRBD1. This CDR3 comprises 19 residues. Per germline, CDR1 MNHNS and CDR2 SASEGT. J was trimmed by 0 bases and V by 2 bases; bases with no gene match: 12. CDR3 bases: TGTGCCAGCAGTGAAAGGACAGGGCATATTCCTCGTAGCAATCAGCCCCAGCATTTT. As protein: CASSERTGHIPRSNQPQHF.

CDR3 protein: CAWSSGYYEQYF. The DNA for the CDR3 is TGTGCCTGGAGTTCGGGCTACTACGAGCAGTACTTC. The V gene is TRBV30, the J gene TRBJ2-7; D ambiguous. The CDR3 spans 12 residues. The V end was cut by 2 bases, the J end by 3 bases, with 8 bases between. The germline V gene encodes CDR1 GTSNPN and CDR2 SVGIG (reference sequence).

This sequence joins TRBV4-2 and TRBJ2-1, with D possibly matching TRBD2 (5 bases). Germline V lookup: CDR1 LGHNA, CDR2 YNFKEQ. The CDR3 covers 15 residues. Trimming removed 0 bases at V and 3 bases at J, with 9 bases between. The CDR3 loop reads CASSQERAVYNEQFF. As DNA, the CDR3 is TGTGCCAGCAGCCAAGAGCGGGCCGTCTACAATGAGCAGTTCTTC.

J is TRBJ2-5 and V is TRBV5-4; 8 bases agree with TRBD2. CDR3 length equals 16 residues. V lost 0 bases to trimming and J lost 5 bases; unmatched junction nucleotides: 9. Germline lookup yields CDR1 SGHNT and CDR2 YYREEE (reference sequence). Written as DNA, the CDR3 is TGTGCCAGCAGCTTGGCTCGTTTCGGGGGGGGCGAGACCCAGTACTTC. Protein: CASSLARFGGGETQYF.

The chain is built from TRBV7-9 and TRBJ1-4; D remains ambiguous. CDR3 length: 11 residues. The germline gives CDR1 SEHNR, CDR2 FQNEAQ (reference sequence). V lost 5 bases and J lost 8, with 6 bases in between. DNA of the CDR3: TGTGCCAGCAGCGGGGAAGAAAAACTGTTTTTT. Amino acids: CASSGEEKLFF.

CDR3 amino acids: CASSVSLNQPQHF. The CDR3 DNA reads TGTGCCAGCAGTGTGAGCCTCAATCAGCCCCAGCATTTT. This sequence joins TRBV6-4 and TRBJ1-5; D is unresolved. The V and J ends lost 4 bases and 3 bases respectively, with 7 bases between them. The germline V gene has CDR1 MRHNA and CDR2 SNTAGT. The CDR3 is made up of 13 amino acids.

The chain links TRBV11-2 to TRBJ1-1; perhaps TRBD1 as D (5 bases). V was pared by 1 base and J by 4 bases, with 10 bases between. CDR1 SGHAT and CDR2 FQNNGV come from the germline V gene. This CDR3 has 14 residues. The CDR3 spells CASSLAGRTTEAFF. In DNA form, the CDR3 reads TGTGCCAGCAGCTTAGCAGGGAGGACCACTGAAGCTTTCTTT.

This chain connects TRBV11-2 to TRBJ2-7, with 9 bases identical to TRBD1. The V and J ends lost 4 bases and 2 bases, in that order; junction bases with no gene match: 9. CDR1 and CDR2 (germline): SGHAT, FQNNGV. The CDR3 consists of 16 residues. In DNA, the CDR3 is TGTGCCAGCAGCTCCCACAGGGGGCCCGGACCCTACGAGCAGTACTTC. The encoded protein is CASSSHRGPGPYEQYF.

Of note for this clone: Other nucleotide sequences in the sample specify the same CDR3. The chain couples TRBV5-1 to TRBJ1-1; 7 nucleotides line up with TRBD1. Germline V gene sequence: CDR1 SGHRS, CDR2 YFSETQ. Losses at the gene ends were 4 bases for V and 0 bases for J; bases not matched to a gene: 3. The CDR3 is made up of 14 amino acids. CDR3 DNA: TGCGCCAGCAGCCTTGGACAGGTGAACACTGAAGCTTTCTTT. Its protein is CASSLGQVNTEAFF.

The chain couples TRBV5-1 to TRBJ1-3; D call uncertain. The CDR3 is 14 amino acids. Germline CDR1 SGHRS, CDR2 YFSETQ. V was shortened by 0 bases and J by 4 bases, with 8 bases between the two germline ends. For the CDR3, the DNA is TGCGCCAGCAGCTTGGCCCTTGGAGGAAACACCATATATTTT. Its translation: CASSLALGGNTIYF.

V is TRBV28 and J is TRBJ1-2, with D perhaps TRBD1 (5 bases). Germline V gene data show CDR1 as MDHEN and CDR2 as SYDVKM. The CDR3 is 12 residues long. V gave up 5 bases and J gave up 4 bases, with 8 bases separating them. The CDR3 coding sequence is TGTGCCAGCAGTCGACAGATCTATGGCTACACCTTC. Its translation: CASSRQIYGYTF.

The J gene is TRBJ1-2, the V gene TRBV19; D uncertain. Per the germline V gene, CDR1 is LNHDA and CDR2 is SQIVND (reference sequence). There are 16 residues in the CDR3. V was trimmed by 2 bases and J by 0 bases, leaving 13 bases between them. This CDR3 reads CASSISPGVTNYGYTF. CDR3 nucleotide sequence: TGTGCCAGTAGTATAAGTCCGGGAGTAACTAACTATGGCTACACCTTC.